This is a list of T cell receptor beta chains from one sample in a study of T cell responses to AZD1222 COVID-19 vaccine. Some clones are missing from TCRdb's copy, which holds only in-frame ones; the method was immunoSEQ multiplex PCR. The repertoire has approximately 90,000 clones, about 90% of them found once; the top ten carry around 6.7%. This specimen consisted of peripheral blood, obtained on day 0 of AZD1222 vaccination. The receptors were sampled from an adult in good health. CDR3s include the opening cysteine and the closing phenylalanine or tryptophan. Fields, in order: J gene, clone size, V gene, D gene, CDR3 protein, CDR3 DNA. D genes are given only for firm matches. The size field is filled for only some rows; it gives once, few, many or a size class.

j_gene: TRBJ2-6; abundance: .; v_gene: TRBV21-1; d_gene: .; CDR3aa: CASSKRKQPRSGANVLTF; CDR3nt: TGTGCCAGCAGCAAGAGAAAGCAACCACGCTCTGGGGCCAACGTCCTGACTTTC
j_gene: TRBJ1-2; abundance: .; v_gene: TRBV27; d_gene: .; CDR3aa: CASSVQGRYGYTF; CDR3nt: TGTGCCAGCAGTGTTCAGGGGAGGTATGGCTACACCTTC
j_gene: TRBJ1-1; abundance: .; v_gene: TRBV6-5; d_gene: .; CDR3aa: CASSYGWENTEAFF; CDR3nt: TGTGCCAGCAGTTACGGGTGGGAGAACACTGAAGCTTTCTTT
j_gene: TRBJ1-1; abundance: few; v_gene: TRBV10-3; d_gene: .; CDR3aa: CAISVGATNTEAFF; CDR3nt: TGTGCCATCAGTGTCGGGGCCACGAACACTGAAGCTTTCTTT
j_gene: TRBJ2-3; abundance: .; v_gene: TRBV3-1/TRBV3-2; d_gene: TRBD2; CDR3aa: CASSQAAGRVMDTQYF; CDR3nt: TGTGCCAGCAGCCAAGCAGCGGGGCGGGTGATGGATACGCAGTATTTT
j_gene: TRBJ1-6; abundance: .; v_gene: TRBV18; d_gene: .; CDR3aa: CASSPTYRNSPLHF; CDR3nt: TGTGCCAGCTCGCCCACGTACAGAAATTCACCCCTCCACTTT
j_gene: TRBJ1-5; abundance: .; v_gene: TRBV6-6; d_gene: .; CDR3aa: CASSPWDLLEGYQPQHF; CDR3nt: TGTGCCAGCAGTCCATGGGACCTTTTGGAGGGCTATCAGCCCCAGCATTTT
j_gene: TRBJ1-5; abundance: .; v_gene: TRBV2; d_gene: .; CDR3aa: CASSMIGTGNQPQHF; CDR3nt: TGTGCCAGCAGTATGATAGGGACGGGCAATCAGCCCCAGCATTTT
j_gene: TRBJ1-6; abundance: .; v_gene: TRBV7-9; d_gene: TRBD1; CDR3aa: CASSPLGGQGHHSPLHF; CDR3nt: TGTGCCAGCAGCCCCTTGGGGGGACAGGGGCACCATTCACCCCTCCACTTT
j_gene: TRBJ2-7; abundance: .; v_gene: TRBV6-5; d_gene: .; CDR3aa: CATREGRGTSEQYF; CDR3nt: TGTGCCACCCGGGAGGGCAGGGGGACGAGCGAGCAGTACTTC
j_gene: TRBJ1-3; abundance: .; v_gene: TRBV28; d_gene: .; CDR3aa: CASSLGSGISGNTIYF; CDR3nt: TGTGCCAGCAGTTTAGGGTCAGGGATCTCTGGAAACACCATATATTTT
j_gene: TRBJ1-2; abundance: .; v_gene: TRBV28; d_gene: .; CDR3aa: CASSLRENYGYTF; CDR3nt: TGTGCCAGCAGCCTCAGGGAGAACTATGGCTACACCTTC
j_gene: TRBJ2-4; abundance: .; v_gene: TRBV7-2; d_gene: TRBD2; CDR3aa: CASSPQLAGGPKVF; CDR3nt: TGTGCCAGCAGCCCCCAACTAGCGGGAGGCCCGAAAGTATTC
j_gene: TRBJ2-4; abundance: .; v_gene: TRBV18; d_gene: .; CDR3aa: CASDQADDIQYF; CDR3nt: TGTGCCAGCGACCAAGCGGACGACATTCAGTACTTC
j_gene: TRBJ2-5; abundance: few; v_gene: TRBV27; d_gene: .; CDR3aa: CASSLGGSWGPLETQYF; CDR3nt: TGTGCCAGCAGTTTAGGAGGGAGTTGGGGCCCACTGGAGACCCAGTACTTC
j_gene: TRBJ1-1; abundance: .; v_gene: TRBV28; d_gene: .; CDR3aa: CASSLWAVNTEAFF; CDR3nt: TGTGCCAGCAGTTTATGGGCGGTGAACACTGAAGCTTTCTTT
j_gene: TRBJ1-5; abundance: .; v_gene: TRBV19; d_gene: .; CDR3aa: CASVATVNSNQPQHF; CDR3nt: TGTGCCAGTGTGGCGACGGTGAATAGCAATCAGCCCCAGCATTTT
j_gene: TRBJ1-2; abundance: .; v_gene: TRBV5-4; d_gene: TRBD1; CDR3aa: CASSVGQSNYGYTF; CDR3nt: TGTGCCAGCAGCGTGGGACAGTCTAACTATGGCTACACCTTC
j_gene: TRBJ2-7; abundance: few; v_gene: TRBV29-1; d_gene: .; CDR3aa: CSVSLSYEQYF; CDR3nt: TGCAGCGTTAGCCTTTCCTACGAGCAGTACTTC
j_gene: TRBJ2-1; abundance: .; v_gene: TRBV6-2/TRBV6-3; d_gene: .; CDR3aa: CASSYSGSGLNEQFF; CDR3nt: TGTGCCAGCAGTTACTCGGGATCGGGGCTCAATGAGCAGTTCTTC
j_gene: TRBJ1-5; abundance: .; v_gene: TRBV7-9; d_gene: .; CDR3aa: CASSPDGRQPQHF; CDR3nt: TGTGCCAGCAGCCCCGACGGCCGCCAGCCCCAGCATTTT
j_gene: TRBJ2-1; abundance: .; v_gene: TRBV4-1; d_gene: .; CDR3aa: CASSQGPGGIENEQFF; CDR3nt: TGCGCCAGCAGCCAAGGGCCGGGGGGCATTGAGAATGAGCAGTTCTTC
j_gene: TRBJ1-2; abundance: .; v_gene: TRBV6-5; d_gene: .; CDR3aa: CASSYSGAGYGYTF; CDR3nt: TGTGCCAGCAGTTACTCAGGGGCTGGCTATGGCTACACCTTC
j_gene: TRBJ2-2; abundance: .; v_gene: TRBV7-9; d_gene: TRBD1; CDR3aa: CASSLVGGKNTGELFF; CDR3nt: TGTGCCAGCAGCTTAGTAGGGGGCAAGAACACCGGGGAGCTGTTTTTT
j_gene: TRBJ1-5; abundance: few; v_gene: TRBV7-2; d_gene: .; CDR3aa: CASTEVTGPYQPQHF; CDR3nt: TGTGCCAGCACCGAAGTGACGGGCCCTTATCAGCCCCAGCATTTT
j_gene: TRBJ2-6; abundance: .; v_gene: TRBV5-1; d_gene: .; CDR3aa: CASSLEAGNSGANVLTF; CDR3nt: TGCGCCAGCAGCTTGGAAGCAGGTAACTCTGGGGCCAACGTCCTGACTTTC
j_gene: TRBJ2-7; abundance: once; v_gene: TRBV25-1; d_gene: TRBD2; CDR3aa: CASSGILGGSYEQYF; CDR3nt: TGTGCCAGCAGCGGTATCCTGGGCGGGAGCTACGAGCAGTACTTC
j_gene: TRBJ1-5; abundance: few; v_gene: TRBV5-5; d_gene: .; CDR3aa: CASSYDRYSNQPQHF; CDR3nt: TGTGCCAGCAGCTATGACAGGTATAGCAATCAGCCCCAGCATTTT
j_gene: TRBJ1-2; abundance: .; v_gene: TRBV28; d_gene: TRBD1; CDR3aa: CASSLGTGLGYTF; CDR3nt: TGTGCCAGCAGTTTAGGGACAGGGCTTGGCTACACCTTC
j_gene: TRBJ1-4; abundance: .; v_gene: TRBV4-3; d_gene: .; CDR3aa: CASSQGEGTNEKLFF; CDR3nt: TGCGCCAGCAGCCAGGGGGAGGGGACCAACGAAAAACTGTTTTTT
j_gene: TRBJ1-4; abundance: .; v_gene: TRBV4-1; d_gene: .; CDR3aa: CASSQDATEGKKLFF; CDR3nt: TGCGCCAGCAGCCAAGACGCCACCGAGGGTAAAAAACTGTTTTTT
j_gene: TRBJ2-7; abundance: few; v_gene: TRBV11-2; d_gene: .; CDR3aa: CASRHSGTNYEQYF; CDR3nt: TGTGCCAGCAGGCATTCAGGGACGAACTACGAGCAGTACTTC